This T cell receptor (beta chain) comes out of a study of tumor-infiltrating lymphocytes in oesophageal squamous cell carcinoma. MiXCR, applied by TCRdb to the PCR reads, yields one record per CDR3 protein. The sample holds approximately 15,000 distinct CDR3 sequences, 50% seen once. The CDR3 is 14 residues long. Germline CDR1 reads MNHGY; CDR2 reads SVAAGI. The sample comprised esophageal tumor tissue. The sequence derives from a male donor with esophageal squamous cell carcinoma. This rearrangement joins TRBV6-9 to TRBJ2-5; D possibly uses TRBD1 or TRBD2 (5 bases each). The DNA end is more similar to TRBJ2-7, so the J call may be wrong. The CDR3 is CASNPGPQKYEQYF. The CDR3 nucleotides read TGTGCCAGTAACCCGGGACCCCAAAAATACGAGCAGTACTTC.